This is a list of T cell receptor beta chains from one sample in a study of T cells after yellow fever vaccination. In TCRdb, the 5' RACE reads were re-called with MiXCR into one record per CDR3 protein. The sample consists of about 400,000 distinct CDR3 sequences, roughly 11% of them appearing once. The sequenced sample was PBMCs, obtained on the day of the first yellow fever vaccination. The receptor set was obtained from a man aged 18-30 years who received the YFV17D yellow fever vaccine. Each CDR3 is given with its conserved first and last residue. The D gene is left open where the match is weak. Size values are once, few and many counts, or a class for expanded clones, and some rows have none.

v_call: TRBV4-2; clone_size: NA; d_call: NA; j_call: TRBJ1-2; cdr3_aa: CASSQGSFGPSTF; cdr3_nt: TGTGCCAGCAGCCAAGGTTCTTTCGGTCCTTCAACCTTC
v_call: TRBV29-1; clone_size: few; d_call: NA; j_call: TRBJ1-4; cdr3_aa: CSVTGAENEKLFF; cdr3_nt: TGCAGCGTGACGGGGGCGGAGAATGAAAAACTGTTTTTT
v_call: TRBV10-3; clone_size: few; d_call: NA; j_call: TRBJ2-3; cdr3_aa: CAISEEGGSTDTQYF; cdr3_nt: TGTGCCATCAGTGAAGAGGGGGGAAGCACAGATACGCAGTATTTT
v_call: TRBV29-1; clone_size: NA; d_call: NA; j_call: TRBJ2-1; cdr3_aa: CSVEDRWESSYNEQFF; cdr3_nt: TGCAGCGTTGAAGATCGATGGGAGAGCTCCTACAATGAGCAGTTCTTC
v_call: TRBV11-2; clone_size: NA; d_call: NA; j_call: TRBJ1-2; cdr3_aa: CASSFHNSTGNYGYTF; cdr3_nt: TGTGCCAGCAGCTTCCACAATTCGACAGGAAACTATGGCTACACCTTC
v_call: TRBV7-9; clone_size: NA; d_call: NA; j_call: TRBJ2-7; cdr3_aa: CASSPRQLPYEQYF; cdr3_nt: TGTGCCAGCAGCCCCCGACAGCTACCGTACGAGCAGTACTTC
v_call: TRBV9; clone_size: few; d_call: NA; j_call: TRBJ2-2; cdr3_aa: CASSANSNTGELFF; cdr3_nt: TGTGCCAGCAGCGCTAATTCGAACACCGGGGAGCTGTTTTTT
v_call: TRBV4-2; clone_size: few; d_call: NA; j_call: TRBJ1-1; cdr3_aa: CASRFDRDSEAFF; cdr3_nt: TGTGCCAGTAGATTCGACAGAGACTCTGAAGCTTTCTTT
v_call: TRBV10-3; clone_size: many; d_call: NA; j_call: TRBJ1-3; cdr3_aa: CAISEAPFSGNTIYF; cdr3_nt: TGTGCCATCAGTGAGGCCCCTTTTTCTGGAAACACCATATATTTT
v_call: TRBV4-3; clone_size: few; d_call: NA; j_call: TRBJ1-2; cdr3_aa: CASSQDWWGIGGYTF; cdr3_nt: TGCGCCAGCAGCCAAGATTGGTGGGGCATCGGTGGCTACACCTTC
v_call: TRBV6-5; clone_size: few; d_call: NA; j_call: TRBJ2-2; cdr3_aa: CASSYSHRANGELFF; cdr3_nt: TGTGCCAGCAGTTACTCTCACAGGGCGAACGGGGAGCTGTTTTTT
v_call: TRBV7-2; clone_size: few; d_call: NA; j_call: TRBJ2-1; cdr3_aa: CASSASGLYEQFF; cdr3_nt: TGTGCCAGCAGCGCTTCGGGCCTTTATGAGCAGTTCTTC
v_call: TRBV7-9; clone_size: few; d_call: NA; j_call: TRBJ1-1; cdr3_aa: CASTQRVGEAFF; cdr3_nt: TGTGCCAGCACCCAAAGGGTCGGGGAAGCTTTCTTT
v_call: TRBV12-3/TRBV12-4; clone_size: NA; d_call: NA; j_call: TRBJ1-2; cdr3_aa: CASNRGAEGYTF; cdr3_nt: TGTGCCAGCAATCGGGGGGCAGAGGGCTACACCTTC
v_call: TRBV7-2; clone_size: many; d_call: TRBD2; j_call: TRBJ2-3; cdr3_aa: CASSLEATSGAQYF; cdr3_nt: TGTGCCAGCAGCTTAGAGGCTACTAGCGGGGCGCAGTATTTT
v_call: TRBV20-1; clone_size: NA; d_call: NA; j_call: TRBJ2-3; cdr3_aa: CSATVWPTDTQYF; cdr3_nt: TGCAGTGCCACTGTGTGGCCCACAGATACGCAGTATTTT
v_call: TRBV11-2; clone_size: NA; d_call: TRBD1; j_call: TRBJ2-2; cdr3_aa: CASSSRQGILGIRTGELFF; cdr3_nt: TGTGCCAGCAGCTCTAGACAGGGGATATTGGGGATTCGCACCGGGGAGCTGTTTTTT
v_call: TRBV7-2; clone_size: many; d_call: NA; j_call: TRBJ1-6; cdr3_aa: CASSLGTINSPLHF; cdr3_nt: TGTGCCAGCAGCTTAGGAACAATTAATTCACCCCTCCACTTT
v_call: TRBV7-9; clone_size: NA; d_call: TRBD2; j_call: TRBJ2-1; cdr3_aa: CASSGGGGTSYNEQFF; cdr3_nt: TGTGCCAGCAGCGGGGGGGGTGGCACCTCCTACAATGAGCAGTTCTTC
v_call: TRBV7-9; clone_size: NA; d_call: TRBD1; j_call: TRBJ1-1; cdr3_aa: CASSGGRADRGYEAFF; cdr3_nt: TGTGCCAGCAGCGGAGGCCGGGCTGACAGGGGGTATGAAGCTTTCTTT
v_call: TRBV4-1; clone_size: NA; d_call: NA; j_call: TRBJ1-1; cdr3_aa: CASSQTGQNTEAFF; cdr3_nt: TGCGCCAGCAGCCAAACAGGGCAGAACACTGAAGCTTTCTTT
v_call: TRBV20-1; clone_size: NA; d_call: NA; j_call: TRBJ2-3; cdr3_aa: CSASIQGQVVTDTQYF; cdr3_nt: TGCAGTGCTAGTATCCAGGGGCAGGTGGTTACAGATACGCAGTATTTT
v_call: TRBV12-3/TRBV12-4; clone_size: few; d_call: NA; j_call: TRBJ2-5; cdr3_aa: CASRRASAVGTQYF; cdr3_nt: TGTGCCAGCAGGAGGGCCTCGGCGGTCGGGACCCAGTACTTC
v_call: TRBV20-1; clone_size: NA; d_call: NA; j_call: TRBJ1-2; cdr3_aa: CSARDSPYGYTF; cdr3_nt: TGCAGTGCTAGGGACAGTCCTTATGGCTACACCTTC
v_call: TRBV18; clone_size: NA; d_call: NA; j_call: TRBJ1-4; cdr3_aa: CASSRMAATNEKLFF; cdr3_nt: TGTGCCAGCTCACGGATGGCCGCAACTAATGAAAAACTGTTTTTT
v_call: TRBV12-3/TRBV12-4; clone_size: many; d_call: TRBD1; j_call: TRBJ2-5; cdr3_aa: CASSPDRARGETQYF; cdr3_nt: TGTGCCAGCAGCCCCGACAGGGCTAGGGGAGAGACCCAGTACTTC
v_call: TRBV7-9; clone_size: few; d_call: NA; j_call: TRBJ1-1; cdr3_aa: CATRGNTEAFF; cdr3_nt: TGTGCTACCCGGGGTAACACTGAAGCTTTCTTT
v_call: TRBV20-1; clone_size: few; d_call: TRBD1; j_call: TRBJ1-5; cdr3_aa: CSAPSTGGNQPQHF; cdr3_nt: TGCAGTGCTCCTTCGACAGGGGGAAATCAGCCCCAGCATTTT
v_call: TRBV4-3; clone_size: few; d_call: NA; j_call: TRBJ2-3; cdr3_aa: CASSQAYPVWGGPSTDTQYF; cdr3_nt: TGCGCCAGCAGCCAAGCTTACCCCGTTTGGGGGGGGCCTAGCACAGATACGCAGTATTTT
v_call: TRBV7-9; clone_size: many; d_call: NA; j_call: TRBJ2-7; cdr3_aa: CASSRRQYEQYF; cdr3_nt: TGTGCCAGCAGCCGTAGACAGTACGAGCAGTACTTC
v_call: TRBV3-1; clone_size: NA; d_call: NA; j_call: TRBJ2-3; cdr3_aa: CASSQDMEGGTDTQYF; cdr3_nt: TGTGCCAGCAGCCAAGATATGGAGGGTGGCACAGATACGCAGTATTTT
v_call: TRBV27; clone_size: many; d_call: TRBD1; j_call: TRBJ1-2; cdr3_aa: CASSATGLYYGYTF; cdr3_nt: TGTGCCAGCAGTGCGACAGGGCTCTACTATGGCTACACCTTC
v_call: TRBV5-6; clone_size: NA; d_call: NA; j_call: TRBJ2-3; cdr3_aa: CASSLRGTLRTDTQYF; cdr3_nt: TGTGCCAGCAGCTTGAGGGGTACCCTGCGCACAGATACGCAGTATTTT
v_call: TRBV5-1; clone_size: NA; d_call: NA; j_call: TRBJ2-3; cdr3_aa: CASSLRPQPGDTQYF; cdr3_nt: TGCGCCAGCAGCTTGCGACCCCAGCCGGGAGATACGCAGTATTTT
v_call: TRBV19; clone_size: NA; d_call: NA; j_call: TRBJ1-2; cdr3_aa: CASSIIGGDSLYGYTF; cdr3_nt: TGTGCCAGTAGTATTATTGGAGGAGACAGCCTATATGGCTACACCTTC
v_call: TRBV15; clone_size: few; d_call: NA; j_call: TRBJ2-2; cdr3_aa: CATSPDFAGELFF; cdr3_nt: TGTGCCACCAGTCCCGACTTCGCCGGGGAGCTGTTTTTT
v_call: TRBV14; clone_size: few; d_call: NA; j_call: TRBJ1-4; cdr3_aa: CASSQVSEKLFF; cdr3_nt: TGTGCCAGCAGCCAAGTTAGCGAAAAACTGTTTTTT
v_call: TRBV7-9; clone_size: NA; d_call: TRBD2; j_call: TRBJ2-5; cdr3_aa: CASSFSRTPRGETQYF; cdr3_nt: TGTGCCAGCAGCTTTTCAAGGACTCCGCGGGGGGAGACCCAGTACTTC
v_call: TRBV7-2; clone_size: NA; d_call: NA; j_call: TRBJ1-4; cdr3_aa: CASSSLRGGNEKLFF; cdr3_nt: TGTGCCAGCAGCTCACTTAGAGGTGGGAATGAAAAACTGTTTTTT
v_call: TRBV15; clone_size: NA; d_call: NA; j_call: TRBJ2-7; cdr3_aa: CATSSEGTGYEQYF; cdr3_nt: TGTGCCACCAGCAGCGAGGGGACGGGATACGAGCAGTACTTC
v_call: TRBV4-1; clone_size: NA; d_call: NA; j_call: TRBJ1-2; cdr3_aa: CASSQDPATSAGYTF; cdr3_nt: TGCGCCAGCAGCCAAGATCCCGCCACCTCTGCCGGCTACACCTTC
v_call: TRBV7-9; clone_size: NA; d_call: NA; j_call: TRBJ2-2; cdr3_aa: CASSLAPRSGELFF; cdr3_nt: TGTGCCAGCAGCTTAGCCCCGCGGTCCGGGGAGCTGTTTTTT
v_call: TRBV4-3; clone_size: few; d_call: TRBD1; j_call: TRBJ2-7; cdr3_aa: CASRQGQGPYEQYF; cdr3_nt: TGCGCCAGCCGACAGGGACAGGGGCCCTACGAGCAGTACTTC
v_call: TRBV7-9; clone_size: few; d_call: NA; j_call: TRBJ1-1; cdr3_aa: CASSQNDF; cdr3_nt: TGTGCCAGCAGCCAAAACGACTTT
v_call: TRBV10-3; clone_size: NA; d_call: NA; j_call: TRBJ2-4; cdr3_aa: CAISAGLVAKNIQYF; cdr3_nt: TGTGCCATCAGTGCAGGGCTTGTAGCCAAAAACATTCAGTACTTC
v_call: TRBV20-1; clone_size: many; d_call: NA; j_call: TRBJ2-5; cdr3_aa: CSAQKDQETQYF; cdr3_nt: TGCAGTGCCCAGAAGGACCAAGAGACCCAGTACTTC
v_call: TRBV5-6; clone_size: many; d_call: NA; j_call: TRBJ2-5; cdr3_aa: CASSYGLQETQYF; cdr3_nt: TGTGCCAGCAGCTACGGACTCCAAGAGACCCAGTACTTC
v_call: TRBV7-2; clone_size: few; d_call: NA; j_call: TRBJ2-2; cdr3_aa: CASSLVAGLTGELFF; cdr3_nt: TGTGCCAGCAGCTTAGTTGCAGGGCTTACCGGGGAGCTGTTTTTT
v_call: TRBV10-3; clone_size: few; d_call: NA; j_call: TRBJ2-7; cdr3_aa: CAISEPGGEQYF; cdr3_nt: TGTGCCATCAGTGAACCCGGAGGCGAGCAGTACTTC
v_call: TRBV18; clone_size: few; d_call: NA; j_call: TRBJ1-1; cdr3_aa: CASSPWQGSRYTEAFF; cdr3_nt: TGTGCCAGCTCACCGTGGCAGGGGTCCCGCTACACTGAAGCTTTCTTT
v_call: TRBV5-1; clone_size: few; d_call: TRBD1; j_call: TRBJ1-2; cdr3_aa: CASSPLGQAAGYTF; cdr3_nt: TGCGCCAGCAGCCCTCTCGGACAGGCCGCTGGCTACACCTTC
v_call: TRBV7-2; clone_size: many; d_call: NA; j_call: TRBJ2-7; cdr3_aa: CATQGDSRVEQYF; cdr3_nt: TGTGCCACCCAGGGGGACTCGAGGGTCGAGCAGTACTTC
v_call: TRBV7-3; clone_size: NA; d_call: TRBD2; j_call: TRBJ2-5; cdr3_aa: CASSLIGRGQETQYF; cdr3_nt: TGTGCCAGCAGCTTAATCGGGCGGGGGCAAGAGACCCAGTACTTC
v_call: TRBV6-5; clone_size: NA; d_call: NA; j_call: TRBJ1-5; cdr3_aa: CASRLGTSNQPQHF; cdr3_nt: TGTGCCAGCAGACTCGGGACAAGCAATCAGCCCCAGCATTTT
v_call: TRBV19; clone_size: many; d_call: NA; j_call: TRBJ2-5; cdr3_aa: CASSIGQETQYF; cdr3_nt: TGTGCCAGTAGTATAGGTCAAGAGACCCAGTACTTC
v_call: TRBV6-1; clone_size: many; d_call: NA; j_call: TRBJ1-4; cdr3_aa: CASRLGRREKLFF; cdr3_nt: TGTGCCTCGCGGTTGGGGAGGCGTGAAAAACTGTTTTTT
v_call: TRBV24-1; clone_size: NA; d_call: TRBD1; j_call: TRBJ1-2; cdr3_aa: CATSDSRTGGTYGYTF; cdr3_nt: TGTGCCACCAGTGATTCAAGGACAGGCGGAACCTATGGCTACACCTTC
v_call: TRBV7-2; clone_size: NA; d_call: TRBD1; j_call: TRBJ2-2; cdr3_aa: CASSLGTGIIGELFF; cdr3_nt: TGTGCCAGCAGCTTAGGGACAGGGATAATCGGGGAGCTGTTTTTT
v_call: TRBV11-2; clone_size: few; d_call: TRBD1; j_call: TRBJ1-3; cdr3_aa: CASSLNLDRALSGNTIYF; cdr3_nt: TGTGCCAGCAGCCTGAACCTCGACAGGGCCCTCTCTGGAAACACCATATATTTT